This T cell receptor (beta chain) appears in the sequencing data of a study of T cells in Graves' hyperthyroidism and ophthalmopathy. Study-level results: Within blood appeared most thyroid clonotypes that had expanded above 0.001.

With V trimmed by 5 bases and J by 2 bases, 5 bases remained unmatched. The CDR3 is 15 amino acids. Amplified TCR beta CDR3 regions came from RNA transcripts. In the first-round RT-PCR of the TCR CDR3, the HTBI primer set was used. TCRdb passed the multiplex PCR reads through MiXCR, listing each CDR3 protein once. The sample lists 600,000 or so distinct CDR3 sequences, around 42% occurring once. This clonotype was counted at least ten times. The antigen remains undetermined. These patients, aged 18 to 65, had recently diagnosed hyperthyroidism lasting under 2 months. This clonotype was sampled from a woman aged 18-29 years with Graves' hyperthyroidism. The specimen sequenced was peripheral blood or thyroid tissue (not recorded which). The rearrangement links TRBV12-3 or TRBV12-4 to TRBJ1-3, with 8 bases aligning to TRBD1. The CDR3 loop is CASSQTDRAGNTIYF. CDR3 nucleotide sequence: TGTGCCAGCAGTCAGACGGACAGGGCTGGAAACACCATATATTTT.